This TCR beta chain was sequenced for a study of shared clonotypes between healthy human individuals. In the original processing: Junction-only sequences without quality scores came from ImmunoSEQ, so filtering differed. The repertoire was sequenced with immunoSEQ multiplex PCR; TCRdb's copy has only in-frame clones and lacks some. That table gives V, J and clone size, and the DNA gave D and trimming. The table shows approximately 710,000 clones, with 90% occurring only once. In germline, CDR1 is SGHAT, CDR2 FQNNGV. V was trimmed by 1 base and J by 2 bases, leaving 11 bases between them. The CDR3 has 15 residues.

The TCR originated in a man between 18 and 29 years old in good health. Some clones in this sample may be carry-over from other donors' samples. This rearrangement joins TRBV11-2 to TRBJ2-5; no clear D gene. Sequenced: memory CD8+ T cells from PBMCs. Subset here: CD45RO+ cells pooled with CCR7-negative TemRA cells. CDR3 in DNA: TGTGCCAGCAGCTTAGGACTCCAGCTACAAGAGACCCAGTACTTC. This gives the protein CASSLGLQLQETQYF.